The clone carrying this T cell receptor (beta chain) was observed a handful of times. Its antigen is not identified. The CDR3 contains 15 residues. J lost 2 bases, V lost 4 bases, and 4 bases had no gene match. Per germline, CDR1 GTSNPN and CDR2 SVGIG (reference sequence). The sample originates from a study of beta chain features in type 1 diabetes. Sequenced material consisted of expressed TCRB transcripts (all of the isolated RNA was reverse transcribed). Regulatory, naive and central memory T cell samples averaged approximately 3.9 million reads. TCRdb keeps only in-frame clones here, not all; method: immunoSEQ multiplex PCR. The sample includes 160,000 or so clones, roughly 60% of them seen just once. General study findings and limits: Whether HLA type affects TCRB rearrangement stayed undetermined in the present work. A moderate, significant TCRB CDR3 shortening appeared in type 1 diabetes across four CD4+ subsets.

Sequences were obtained from naive CD4+ T cells from blood. The receptor comes from a man under 40 with type 1 diabetes. The genes are TRBV30 and TRBJ2-3, with 12 positions matching TRBD1. DNA of the CDR3: TGTGCCTGGAACGGGGGACAGGGGGCCACAGATACGCAGTATTTT. This sequence encodes CAWNGGQGATDTQYF. Filled out from reference TRBV30 and TRBJ2-3, the complete variable domain reads SQTIHQWPATLVQPVGSPLSLECTVEGTSNPNLYWYRQAAGRGLQLLFYSVGIGQISSEVPQNLSASRPQDRQFILSSKKLLLSDSGFYLCAWNGGQGATDTQYFGPGTRLTVL.